These 12 T cell receptor beta chains were sequenced from one sample in a study of T cell changes during pregnancy in multiple sclerosis. Sequencing used immunoSEQ multiplex PCR; TCRdb keeps in-frame clones, though not all of them. The table lists around 67,000 clones, 92% of them singletons. The source material was peripheral blood, sampled in the first trimester of pregnancy. The receptor set was obtained from a female donor with multiple sclerosis, enrolled in a pregnancy study.

This chain connects TRBV11-2 to TRBJ1-1; weak D call: TRBD1 (6 bases). V was shortened by 5 bases and J by 3 bases, with 22 bases between the two germline ends. The CDR3 contains 17 residues. Germline values: CDR1 SGHAT, CDR2 FQNNGV. This CDR3 reads CASSSNRVRFKDTEAFF. In nucleotides, the CDR3 is TGTGCCAGCAGCAGCAACAGGGTACGGTTTAAGGACACTGAAGCTTTCTTT.

The rearrangement joins TRBV29-1 to TRBJ2-2; no clear D gene. The CDR3 covers 13 residues. V was shortened by 5 bases and J by 2 bases, with 9 bases between the two germline ends. Germline values: CDR1 SQVTM, CDR2 ANQGSEA. The CDR3 DNA reads TGCAGCGTTCTCAGTAAAAACACCGGGGAGCTGTTTTTT. Translated, it gives CSVLSKNTGELFF.

The chain uses TRBV5-4 and TRBJ1-4, with 12 bases that match TRBD1. Trimming cost V 3 bases and J 2 bases; bases outside gene matches: 5. Per germline, CDR1 SGHNT and CDR2 YYREEE (reference sequence). The CDR3 length is 17 residues. The CDR3 region is CASSYRDRGLTNEKLFF. CDR3 DNA: TGTGCCAGCAGCTACCGGGACAGGGGGCTGACTAATGAAAAACTGTTTTTT.

The chain uses TRBV27 and TRBJ2-1; 11 bases are a match to TRBD2. CDR1 and CDR2 from the germline V gene are MNHEY and SMNVEV (reference sequence). Germline trimming cut 5 bases from V and 4 bases from J; bases unmatched to any gene: 4. The length of the CDR3 is 15 residues. CDR3 protein: CASSRRLAGYNEQFF. DNA of the CDR3: TGTGCCAGCAGTCGCCGACTAGCGGGGTACAATGAGCAGTTCTTC.

The J gene is TRBJ1-5, the V gene TRBV19; 7 bases align to TRBD1. The CDR3 sequence is 14 residues long. Germline CDR1 LNHDA, CDR2 SQIVND (reference sequence). The junction had 7 bases not matched to a gene; V was cut back by 8 bases and J by 3 bases. The CDR3 loop reads CASQGTAYNQPQHF. Written as DNA, the CDR3 is TGTGCCAGTCAAGGGACAGCTTACAATCAGCCCCAGCATTTT. The whole variable domain, remainder taken from reference TRBV19 and TRBJ1-5, is DGGITQSPKYLFRKEGQNVTLSCEQNLNHDAMYWYRQDPGQGLRLIYYSQIVNDFQKGDIAEGYSVSREKKESFPLTVTSAQKNPTAFYLCASQGTAYNQPQHFGDGTRLSIL.

This chain uses TRBV5-1 with TRBJ2-7; tentatively, D is TRBD2 (6 bases). This CDR3 region has 14 residues. CDR1 is SGHRS and CDR2 is YFSETQ in the germline V gene. The V end was cut by 2 bases, the J end by 0 bases, with 9 bases between. The CDR3 protein is CASSLAGSSYEQYF. The CDR3 DNA reads TGCGCCAGCAGCTTAGCCGGGAGCTCCTACGAGCAGTACTTC. The full variable domain, with the rest looked up from reference TRBV5-1 and TRBJ2-7, is KAGVTQTPRYLIKTRGQQVTLSCSPISGHRSVSWYQQTPGQGLQFLFEYFSETQRNKGNFPGRFSGRQFSNSRSEMNVSTLELGDSALYLCASSLAGSSYEQYFGPGTRLTVT.

This chain joins TRBV19 and TRBJ1-4; 8 bases map to TRBD1. From germline, CDR1 is LNHDA and CDR2 SQIVND (reference sequence). Unmatched junction bases numbered 8, after V lost 4 bases and J lost 7 bases. The CDR3 runs 15 residues. CDR3 in DNA: TGTGCCAGTAGTACCAAAACAGGGGGGGGTGAAAAACTGTTTTTT. Translated, it gives CASSTKTGGGEKLFF.

The chain employs TRBV11-3 and TRBJ1-3, with TRBD1 as a possible D gene (6 bases). CDR1 SGHNT and CDR2 YENEEA come from the germline V gene. V lost 5 bases and J lost 0, with 20 bases in between. The CDR3 runs to 18 residues. The CDR3 DNA sequence: TGTGCCAGCAGCCACCCTATAGACGGGGACAACTCTGGAAACACCATATATTTT. As protein: CASSHPIDGDNSGNTIYF. Variable domain in full (rest from reference TRBV11-3 and TRBJ1-3): EAGVVQSPRYKIIEKKQPVAFWCNPISGHNTLYWYLQNLGQGPELLIRYENEEAVDDSQLPKDRFSAERLKGVDSTLKIQPAELGDSAVYLCASSHPIDGDNSGNTIYFGEGSWLTVV.

The chain couples TRBV7-2 to TRBJ2-3; 9 bases map to TRBD1. Per the germline V gene, CDR1 is SGHTA and CDR2 is FQGNSA. The CDR3 loop spans 15 amino acids. The V gene end was trimmed by 4 bases and the J gene end by 4 bases; junction bases not matched to a gene: 6. CDR3 region: CASSSGQGTADTQYF. CDR3 in DNA: TGTGCCAGCAGCTCGGGACAGGGAACTGCAGATACGCAGTATTTT.

The chain has TRBV6-5 and TRBJ2-1; 9 nucleotides align to TRBD2. This CDR3 has 15 amino acids. Germline CDR1 is MNHEY and CDR2 is SVGAGI. The V segment lost 2 bases and the J segment 8 bases; nucleotides outside the gene matches: 7. CDR3 protein: CASSYTAGGVDEQFF. In DNA, the CDR3 is TGTGCCAGCAGTTACACGGCGGGAGGGGTCGATGAGCAGTTCTTC.

As for this clone: At one of its ends the junction is not consistent with the germline gene, which may arise from a read error. V and J are TRBV9 and TRBJ2-1; 9 positions agree with TRBD2. Germline CDR1 SGDLS, CDR2 YYNGEE. The CDR3 loop spans 18 amino acids. The CDR3 DNA reads TGTGCCAGCAAAGGGGGGGGTAGCGGGAGCCCCTCCAACAATGAGCAGTTCTTC. Translated, it gives CASKGGGSGSPSNNEQFF. Looking up the rest from reference TRBV9 and TRBJ2-1 gives the full variable domain: DSGVTQTPKHLITATGQRVTLRCSPRSGDLSVYWYQQSLDQGLQFLIQYYNGEERAKGNILERFSAQQFPDLHSELNLSSLELGDSALYFCASKGGGSGSPSNNEQFFGPGTRLTVL.

CDR3 sequence: CASNRGATGNTIYF. In DNA, the CDR3 is TGTGCCAGTAATCGGGGGGCCACTGGAAACACCATATATTTT. This rearrangement joins TRBV19 to TRBJ1-3, with a weak D call TRBD1 (6 bases). The germline gives CDR1 LNHDA, CDR2 SQIVND (reference sequence). V was pared by 7 bases and J by 2 bases, with 12 bases between. The CDR3 sequence is 14 residues long.